This T cell receptor (beta chain) emerged from a study of blood T cell repertoires in COVID-19. V shed 0 bases, J shed 8 bases, and the junction held 4 bases outside the gene matches. This CDR3 region has 14 residues. Germline CDR1 reads SGHNT; CDR2 reads YYREEE (reference sequence). Generated by immunoSEQ multiplex PCR, the TCRdb table keeps only in-frame clones and is missing some. Of about 210,000 clones detected, roughly 90% appear once; the ten largest clones hold 10%. V gene TRBV5-4 combines with J gene TRBJ1-1, with 10 bases identical to TRBD1. The sequenced sample consisted of PBMCs or T cells enriched from blood (not recorded which). The clonotype was recovered from a man aged 18 to 30 with acute COVID-19. In DNA form, the CDR3 reads TGTGCCAGCAGCTTGGAGGGACAGGGGACGGAAGCTTTCTTT. This encodes CASSLEGQGTEAFF.